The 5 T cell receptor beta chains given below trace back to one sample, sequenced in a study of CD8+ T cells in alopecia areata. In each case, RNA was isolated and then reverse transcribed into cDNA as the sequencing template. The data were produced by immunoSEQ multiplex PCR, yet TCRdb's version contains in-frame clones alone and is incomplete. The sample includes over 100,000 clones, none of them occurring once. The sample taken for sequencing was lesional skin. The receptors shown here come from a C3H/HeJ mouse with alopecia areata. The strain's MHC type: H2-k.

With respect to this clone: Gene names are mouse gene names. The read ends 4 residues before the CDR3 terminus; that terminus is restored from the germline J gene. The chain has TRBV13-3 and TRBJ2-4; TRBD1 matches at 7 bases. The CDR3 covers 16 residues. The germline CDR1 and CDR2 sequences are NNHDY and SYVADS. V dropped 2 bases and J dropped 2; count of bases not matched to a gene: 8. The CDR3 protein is CASSETGNGVQNTLYF. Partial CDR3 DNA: TGTGCCAGCAGTGAGACAGGGAACGGGGTTCAAAAC.

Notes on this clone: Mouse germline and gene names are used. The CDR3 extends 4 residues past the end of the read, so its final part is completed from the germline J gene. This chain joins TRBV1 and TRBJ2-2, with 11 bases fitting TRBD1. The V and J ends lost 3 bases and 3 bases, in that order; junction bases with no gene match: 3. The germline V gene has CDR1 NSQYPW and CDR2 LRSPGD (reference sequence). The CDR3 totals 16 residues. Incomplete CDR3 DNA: TGCACCTGCAGTGCTCCGGGACAGGGGGACACCGGG. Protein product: CTCSAPGQGDTG. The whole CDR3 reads CTCSAPGQGDTGQLYF.

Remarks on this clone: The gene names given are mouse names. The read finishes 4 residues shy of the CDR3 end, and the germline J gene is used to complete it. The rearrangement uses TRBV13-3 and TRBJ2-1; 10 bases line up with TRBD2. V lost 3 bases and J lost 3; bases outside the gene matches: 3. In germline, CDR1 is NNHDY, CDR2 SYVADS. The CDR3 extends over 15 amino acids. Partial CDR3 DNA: TGTGCCAGCAGTGGACTGGGGGGATCCTATGCT. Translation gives CASSGLGGSYA. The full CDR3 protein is CASSGLGGSYAEQFF.

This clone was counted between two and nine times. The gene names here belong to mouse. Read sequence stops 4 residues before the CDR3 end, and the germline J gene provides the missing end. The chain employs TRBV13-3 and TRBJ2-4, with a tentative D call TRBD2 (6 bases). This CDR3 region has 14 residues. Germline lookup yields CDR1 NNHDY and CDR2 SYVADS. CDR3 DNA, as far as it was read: TGTGCCAGCAGTCCCCTGGGGTTGGAAAAC. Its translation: CASSPLGLEN. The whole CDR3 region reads CASSPLGLENTLYF. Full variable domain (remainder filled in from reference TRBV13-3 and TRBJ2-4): EAAVTQSPRSKVAVTGGKVTLSCHQTNNHDYMYWYRQDTGHGLRLIHYSYVADSTEKGDIPDGYKASRPSQENFSLILELASLSQTAVYFCASSPLGLENTLYFGAGTRLSVL.

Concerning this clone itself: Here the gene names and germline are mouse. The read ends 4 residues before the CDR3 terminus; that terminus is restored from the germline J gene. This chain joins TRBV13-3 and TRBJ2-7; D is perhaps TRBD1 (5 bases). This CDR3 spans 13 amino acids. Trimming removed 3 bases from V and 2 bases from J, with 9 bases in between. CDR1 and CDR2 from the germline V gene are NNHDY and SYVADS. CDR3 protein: CASSGTTTYEQYF. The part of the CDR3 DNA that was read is TGTGCCAGCAGTGGGACAACAACCTAT.